One T cell receptor beta chain is described in this entry. Its antigen is as yet unknown. Each donor's status was that of a healthy bone marrow donor. This entry is derived from a study of cytomegalovirus exposure and HLA in healthy donors. General study points: Earlier findings revealed that most TCR beta V segments proved productive either about 87% or about 30% of the time.

The PCR used 60 Vbeta and 13 Jbeta primers. Data came from immunoSEQ multiplex PCR; TCRdb stores just in-frame clones and leaves some out. Among 150,000 or so clones listed, roughly 80% were seen once. This sequence originates from a male donor in good health and CMV-seronegative. What was sequenced was PBMCs.

CDR3 nucleotide sequence: TGCGCCAGCAGCCAACGGGGGAACTATGGCTACACCTTC. Translated, it gives CASSQRGNYGYTF. The chain recombines TRBV4-1 with TRBJ1-2; D perhaps matches TRBD1 (5 bases). This CDR3 spans 13 amino acids. Trimming stripped 2 bases from V and 2 bases from J, with 6 bases between. CDR1 MGHRA and CDR2 YSYEKL come from the germline V gene.